This TCR beta chain was sequenced for a study of post-analysis software for immune sequencing data. Unique molecular identifiers were carried by the TCR beta cDNA libraries. MiXCR was run by TCRdb on the PCR reads, yielding one entry per CDR3 protein. The sample yields approximately 730,000 distinct CDR3 sequences, roughly 27% seen once. Worth noting for this clonotype: Its antigen is currently unknown.

Points from the study as a whole: Compared with controls, patients had more of 4 to 6 TRBV segments, including TRBV5-6, TRBV5-1 and TRBV20-1.

Germline CDR1 reads SGHRS; CDR2 reads YFSETQ. V was shortened by 1 base and J by 8 bases, with 13 bases between the two germline ends. This CDR3 region has 14 residues. Sequenced: blood. The TCR sequence derives from a girl between 10 and 17 years old with multiple sclerosis. This chain links TRBV5-1 with TRBJ2-1; D could derive from TRBD1 or TRBD2 (6 bases each). CDR3 region: CASSLWPGGYEQFF. CDR3 sequence (DNA): TGCGCCAGCAGCTTGTGGCCCGGGGGCTATGAGCAGTTCTTC. The variable domain in full, completed from reference TRBV5-1 and TRBJ2-1, reads KAGVTQTPRYLIKTRGQQVTLSCSPISGHRSVSWYQQTPGQGLQFLFEYFSETQRNKGNFPGRFSGRQFSNSRSEMNVSTLELGDSALYLCASSLWPGGYEQFFGPGTRLTVL.